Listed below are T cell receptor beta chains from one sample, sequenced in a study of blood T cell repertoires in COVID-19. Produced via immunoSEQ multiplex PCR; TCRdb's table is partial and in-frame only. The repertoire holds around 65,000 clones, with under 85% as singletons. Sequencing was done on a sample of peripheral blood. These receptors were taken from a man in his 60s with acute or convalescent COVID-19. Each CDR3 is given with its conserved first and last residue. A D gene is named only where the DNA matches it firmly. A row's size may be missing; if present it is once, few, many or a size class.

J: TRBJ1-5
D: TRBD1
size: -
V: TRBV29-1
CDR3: CSVATGTYSNQPQHF
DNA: TGCAGCGTCGCGACAGGGACCTATAGCAATCAGCCCCAGCATTTT

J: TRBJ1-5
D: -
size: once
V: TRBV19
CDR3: CASSTLPRFDQPQHF
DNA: TGTGCCAGTAGCACCCTCCCCCGGTTCGATCAGCCCCAGCATTTT

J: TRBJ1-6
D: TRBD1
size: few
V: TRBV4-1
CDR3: CASSHLDREESPLHF
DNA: TGCGCCAGCAGCCACCTAGACAGGGAGGAATCACCCCTCCACTTT

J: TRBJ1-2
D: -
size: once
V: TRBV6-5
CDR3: CASSWGVGYTF
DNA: TGTGCCAGCTCATGGGGAGTTGGCTACACCTTC

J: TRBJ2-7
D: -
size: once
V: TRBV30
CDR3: CAWRPPALEPYEQYF
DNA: TGTGCCTGGAGGCCCCCGGCTCTAGAGCCCTACGAGCAGTACTTC

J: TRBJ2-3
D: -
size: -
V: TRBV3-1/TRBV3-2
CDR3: CASSLTPITDTQYF
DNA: TGTGCCAGCAGCTTGACTCCGATCACAGATACGCAGTATTTT

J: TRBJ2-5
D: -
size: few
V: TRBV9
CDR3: CASSVRDFYQETQYF
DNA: TGTGCCAGCAGCGTACGGGACTTTTACCAAGAGACCCAGTACTTC

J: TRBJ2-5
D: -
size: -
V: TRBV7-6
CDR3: CASSSTANQETQYF
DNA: TGTGCCAGCAGCTCGACAGCTAACCAAGAGACCCAGTACTTC

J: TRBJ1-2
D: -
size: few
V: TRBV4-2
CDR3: CASSQDRETAGLEGYTF
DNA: TGTGCCAGCAGCCAAGATCGCGAAACAGCCGGCCTTGAAGGCTACACCTTC

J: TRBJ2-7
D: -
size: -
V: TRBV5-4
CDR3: CASSFQTYEQYF
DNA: TGTGCCAGCAGTTTTCAGACCTACGAGCAGTACTTC

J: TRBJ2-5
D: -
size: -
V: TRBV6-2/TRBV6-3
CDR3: CASSNRETQYF
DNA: TGTGCCAGCAGTAATAGAGAGACCCAGTACTTC

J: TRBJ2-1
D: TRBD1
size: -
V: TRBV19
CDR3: CASTNSPGQGVGAQFF
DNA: TGTGCCAGTACCAACTCCCCGGGACAGGGGGTCGGGGCGCAGTTCTTC

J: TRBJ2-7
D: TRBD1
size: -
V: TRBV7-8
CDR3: CASSFRQGGYEQYF
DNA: TGTGCCAGCAGCTTTAGACAGGGGGGTTACGAGCAGTACTTC

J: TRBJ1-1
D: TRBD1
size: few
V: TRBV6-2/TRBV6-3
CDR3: CASSYPLTGGNTEAFF
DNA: TGTGCCAGCAGTTACCCACTGACAGGGGGCAACACTGAAGCTTTCTTT

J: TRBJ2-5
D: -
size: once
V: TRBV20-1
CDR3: CSASPDSIRETQYF
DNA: TGCAGTGCTAGTCCCGACAGTATCAGGGAGACCCAGTACTTC

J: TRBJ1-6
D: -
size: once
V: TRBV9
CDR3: CASGRSVSLSPLHF
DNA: TGTGCCAGCGGCCGATCCGTCTCCCTTTCACCCCTCCACTTT

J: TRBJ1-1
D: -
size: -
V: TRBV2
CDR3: CASTTTGMNTEAFF
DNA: TGTGCCAGCACCACGACAGGCATGAACACTGAAGCTTTCTTT